This note documents a single T cell receptor (beta chain) sequence. Its target is unknown. Assay: immunoSEQ multiplex PCR; the TCRdb copy retains only in-frame clones and omits some. The data show about 72,000 clones, 81% seen once. This sample stems from a study of OX40 agonist ivuxolimab in advanced cancers. About the research overall: The dose of intravenous ivuxolimab that patients received every 2 weeks ranged from 0.01 to 10 mg/kg. Cohort: around 86% men, mean age approximately 66, aged about 20 to 79. A history of anti-PD-1, anti-PD-L1 or anti-CTLA-4 therapy was acceptable, and more than 30% had some. Findings and limits, study-wide: Low normalized T-cell clonal expansion also characterized some of the nonresponders.

Germline CDR1 and CDR2: SNHLY and FYNNEI. The CDR3 consists of 15 residues. The germline V and J ends were trimmed by 6 bases and 8 bases, with 19 bases remaining between them. V and J are TRBV2 and TRBJ1-4; D uncertain. Sequencing used CD4+ or CD8+ T cells sorted from blood, obtained in a trial of the OX40 agonist ivuxolimab. The receptor was isolated from an adult with an advanced solid tumor such as melanoma, head and neck, liver or kidney cancer. The CDR3 loop is CASSPGSSRTEKLFF. In DNA, the CDR3 is TGTGCCAGCAGCCCGGGTTCCTCGAGAACGGAAAAACTGTTTTTT.